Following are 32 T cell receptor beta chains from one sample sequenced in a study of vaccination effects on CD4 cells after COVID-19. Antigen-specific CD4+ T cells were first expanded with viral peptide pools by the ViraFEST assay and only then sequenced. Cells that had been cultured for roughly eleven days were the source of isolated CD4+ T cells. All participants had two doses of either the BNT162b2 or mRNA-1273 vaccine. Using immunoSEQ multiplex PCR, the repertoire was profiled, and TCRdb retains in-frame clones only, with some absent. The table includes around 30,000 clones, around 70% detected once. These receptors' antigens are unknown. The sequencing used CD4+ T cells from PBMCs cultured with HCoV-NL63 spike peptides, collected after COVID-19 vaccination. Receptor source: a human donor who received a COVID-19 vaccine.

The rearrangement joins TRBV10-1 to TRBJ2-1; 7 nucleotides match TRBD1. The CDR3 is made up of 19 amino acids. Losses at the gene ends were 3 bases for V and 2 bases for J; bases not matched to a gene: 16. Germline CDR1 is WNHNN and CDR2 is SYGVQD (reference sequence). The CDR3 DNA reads TGCGCCAGCAGTGATCCGTCGACGAACGACAGGGTTACCTACAATGAGCAGTTCTTC. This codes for CASSDPSTNDRVTYNEQFF.

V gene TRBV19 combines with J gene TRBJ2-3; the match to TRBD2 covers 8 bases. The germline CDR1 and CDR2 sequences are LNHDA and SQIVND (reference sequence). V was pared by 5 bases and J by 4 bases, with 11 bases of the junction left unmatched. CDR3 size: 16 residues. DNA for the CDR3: TGTGCCAGTAGTTATAGACCGGGACTAGTATCAGATACGCAGTATTTT. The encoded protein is CASSYRPGLVSDTQYF.

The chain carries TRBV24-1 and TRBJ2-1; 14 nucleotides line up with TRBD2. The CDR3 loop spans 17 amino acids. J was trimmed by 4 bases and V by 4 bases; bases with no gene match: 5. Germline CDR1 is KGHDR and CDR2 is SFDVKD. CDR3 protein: CATSDRRTSGGYNEQFF. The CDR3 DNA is TGTGCCACCAGTGACCGAAGGACTAGCGGGGGGTACAATGAGCAGTTCTTC.

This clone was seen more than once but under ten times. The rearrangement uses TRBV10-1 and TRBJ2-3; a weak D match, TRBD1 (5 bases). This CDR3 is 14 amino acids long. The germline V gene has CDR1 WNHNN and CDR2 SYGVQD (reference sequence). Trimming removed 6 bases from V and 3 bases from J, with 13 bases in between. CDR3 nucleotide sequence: TGCGCCAGCAGCCAAGGACATGCAACAGATACGCAGTATTTT. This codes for CASSQGHATDTQYF.

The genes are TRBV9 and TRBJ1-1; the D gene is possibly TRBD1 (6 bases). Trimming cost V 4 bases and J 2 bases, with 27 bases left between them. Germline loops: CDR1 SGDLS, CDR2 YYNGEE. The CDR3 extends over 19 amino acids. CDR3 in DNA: TGTGCCAGCAGCCCTTGGCCAGGACAGAACTATAAGACTAACACTGAAGCTTTCTTT. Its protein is CASSPWPGQNYKTNTEAFF.

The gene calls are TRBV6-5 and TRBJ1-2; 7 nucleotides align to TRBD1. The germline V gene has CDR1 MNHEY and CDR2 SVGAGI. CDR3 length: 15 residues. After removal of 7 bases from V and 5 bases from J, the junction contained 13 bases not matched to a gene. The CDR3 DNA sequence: TGTGCCAGCACTATAAGGGGGCAGGCCCCTTATGGCTACACCTTC. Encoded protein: CASTIRGQAPYGYTF.

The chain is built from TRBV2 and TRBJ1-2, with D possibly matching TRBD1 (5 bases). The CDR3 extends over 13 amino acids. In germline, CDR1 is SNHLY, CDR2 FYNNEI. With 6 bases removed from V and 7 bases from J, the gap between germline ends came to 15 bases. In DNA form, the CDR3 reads TGTGCCAGCAGCACAAAAAATGGGGGTGGCTACACCTTC. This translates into CASSTKNGGGYTF.

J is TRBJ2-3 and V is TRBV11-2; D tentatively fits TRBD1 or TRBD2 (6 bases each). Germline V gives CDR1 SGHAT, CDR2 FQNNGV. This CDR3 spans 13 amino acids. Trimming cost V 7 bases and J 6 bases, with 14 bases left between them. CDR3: CASTLPGADTQYF. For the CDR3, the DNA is TGTGCCAGCACCCTTCCGGGGGCCGATACGCAGTATTTT.

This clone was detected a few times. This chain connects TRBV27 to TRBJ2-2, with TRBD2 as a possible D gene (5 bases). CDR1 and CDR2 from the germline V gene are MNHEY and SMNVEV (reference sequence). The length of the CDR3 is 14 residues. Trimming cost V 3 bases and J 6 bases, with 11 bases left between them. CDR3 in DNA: TGTGCCAGCAGTTTCGTCGGGGTCTCCGGGGAGCTGTTTTTT. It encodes CASSFVGVSGELFF.

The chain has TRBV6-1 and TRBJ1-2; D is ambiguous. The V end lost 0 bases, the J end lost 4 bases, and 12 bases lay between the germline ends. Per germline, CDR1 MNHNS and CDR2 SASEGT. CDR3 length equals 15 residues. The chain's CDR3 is CASSEAWKEVYGYTF. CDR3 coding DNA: TGTGCCAGCAGTGAAGCCTGGAAAGAAGTCTATGGCTACACCTTC.

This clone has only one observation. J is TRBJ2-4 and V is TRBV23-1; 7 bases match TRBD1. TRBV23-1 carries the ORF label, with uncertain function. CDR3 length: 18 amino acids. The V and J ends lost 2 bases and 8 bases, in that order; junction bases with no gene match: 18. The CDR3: CASSQLIGGPPRFYIQYF. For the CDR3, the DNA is TGCGCCAGCAGTCAACTCATAGGGGGCCCCCCCCGTTTTTACATTCAGTACTTC.

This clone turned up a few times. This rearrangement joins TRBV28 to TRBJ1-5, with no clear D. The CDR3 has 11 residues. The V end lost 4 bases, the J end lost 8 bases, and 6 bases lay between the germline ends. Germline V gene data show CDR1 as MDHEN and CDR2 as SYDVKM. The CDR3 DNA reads TGTGCCAGCAGTTCGGGGAAGCCCCAGCATTTT. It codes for CASSSGKPQHF.

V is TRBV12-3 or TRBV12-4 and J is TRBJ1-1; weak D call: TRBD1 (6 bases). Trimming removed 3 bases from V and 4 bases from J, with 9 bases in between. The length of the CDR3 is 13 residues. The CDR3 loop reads CASSLDSLTEAFF. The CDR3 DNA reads TGTGCCAGCAGTTTGGACAGCCTCACTGAAGCTTTCTTT.

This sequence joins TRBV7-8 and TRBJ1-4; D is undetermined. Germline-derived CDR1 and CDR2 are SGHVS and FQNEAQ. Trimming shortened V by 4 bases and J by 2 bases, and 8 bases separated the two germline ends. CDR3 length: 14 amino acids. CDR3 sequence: CASSSRLTNEKLFF. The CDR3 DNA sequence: TGTGCCAGCAGCTCGAGGCTTACTAATGAAAAACTGTTTTTT. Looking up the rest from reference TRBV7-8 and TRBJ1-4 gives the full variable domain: GAGVSQSPRYKVAKRGQDVALRCDPISGHVSLFWYQQALGQGPEFLTYFQNEAQLDKSGLPSDRFFAERPEGSVSTLKIQRTQQEDSAVYLCASSSRLTNEKLFFGSGTQLSVL.

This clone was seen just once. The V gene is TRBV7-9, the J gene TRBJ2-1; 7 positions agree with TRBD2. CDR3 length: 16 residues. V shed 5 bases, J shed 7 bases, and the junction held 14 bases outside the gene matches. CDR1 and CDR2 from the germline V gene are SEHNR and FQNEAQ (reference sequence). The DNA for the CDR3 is TGTGCCAGCAGCCCCGGACCTAGCGGAGCCGGGAATGAGCAGTTCTTC. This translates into CASSPGPSGAGNEQFF.

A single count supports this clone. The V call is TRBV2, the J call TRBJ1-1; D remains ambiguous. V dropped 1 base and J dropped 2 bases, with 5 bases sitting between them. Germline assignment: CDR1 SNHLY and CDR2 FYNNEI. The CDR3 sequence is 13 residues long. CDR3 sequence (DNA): TGTGCCAGCAGTGAAGGAGTAAACACTGAAGCTTTCTTT. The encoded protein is CASSEGVNTEAFF.

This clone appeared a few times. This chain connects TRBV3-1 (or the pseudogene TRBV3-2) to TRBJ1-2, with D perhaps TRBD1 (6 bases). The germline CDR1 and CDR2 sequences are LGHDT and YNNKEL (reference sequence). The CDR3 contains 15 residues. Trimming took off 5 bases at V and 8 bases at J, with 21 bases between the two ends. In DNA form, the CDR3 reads TGTGCCAGCAGCTCCATGTCGGGGGGCGCGGGAGGCTACACCTTC. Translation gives CASSSMSGGAGGYTF.

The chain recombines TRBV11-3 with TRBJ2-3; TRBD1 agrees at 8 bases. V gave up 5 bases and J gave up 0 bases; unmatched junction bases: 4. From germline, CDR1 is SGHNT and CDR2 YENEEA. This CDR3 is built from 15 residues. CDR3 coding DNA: TGTGCCAGCAGCCAGGGGGCTGCTAGCACAGATACGCAGTATTTT. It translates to CASSQGAASTDTQYF.

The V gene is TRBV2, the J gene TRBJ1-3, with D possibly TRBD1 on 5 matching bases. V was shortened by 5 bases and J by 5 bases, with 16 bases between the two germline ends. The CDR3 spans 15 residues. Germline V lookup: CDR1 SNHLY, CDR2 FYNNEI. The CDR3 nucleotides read TGTGCCAGCAGTCCTATCGCAGGGCTACGAAACACCATATATTTT. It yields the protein CASSPIAGLRNTIYF. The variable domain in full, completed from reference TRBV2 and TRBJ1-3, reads EPEVTQTPSHQVTQMGQEVILRCVPISNHLYFYWYRQILGQKVEFLVSFYNNEISEKSEIFDDQFSVERPDGSNFTLKIRSTKLEDSAMYFCASSPIAGLRNTIYFGEGSWLTVV.

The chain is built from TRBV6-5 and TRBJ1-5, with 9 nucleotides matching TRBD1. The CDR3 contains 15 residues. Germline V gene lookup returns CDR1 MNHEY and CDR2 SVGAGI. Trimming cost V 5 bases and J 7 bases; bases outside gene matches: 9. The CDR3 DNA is TGTGCCAGCAGTCCATCCTGGACAGGGGAGCAGCCCCAGCATTTT. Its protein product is CASSPSWTGEQPQHF.

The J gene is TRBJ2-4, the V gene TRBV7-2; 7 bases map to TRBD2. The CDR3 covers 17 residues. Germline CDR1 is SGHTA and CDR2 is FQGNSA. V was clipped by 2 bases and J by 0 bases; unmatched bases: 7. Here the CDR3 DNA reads TGTGCCAGCAGCTTATCCTTCGGGGGGTTAGCCAAAAACATTCAGTACTTC. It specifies CASSLSFGGLAKNIQYF.

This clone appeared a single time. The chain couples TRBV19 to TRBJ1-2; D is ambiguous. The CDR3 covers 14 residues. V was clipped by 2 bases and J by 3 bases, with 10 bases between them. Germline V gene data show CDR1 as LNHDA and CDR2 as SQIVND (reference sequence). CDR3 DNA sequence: TGTGCCAGTAGTATATATGATAGCTACTATGGCTACACCTTC. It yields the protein CASSIYDSYYGYTF.

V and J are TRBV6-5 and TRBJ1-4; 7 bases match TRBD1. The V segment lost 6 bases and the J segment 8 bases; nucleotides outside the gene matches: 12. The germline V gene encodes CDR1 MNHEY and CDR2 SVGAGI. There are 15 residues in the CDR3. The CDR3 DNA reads TGTGCCAGCAGGCCAGACAGGGTCCAGGAGGAAAAACTGTTTTTT. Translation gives CASRPDRVQEEKLFF.

CDR3 protein: CAWSGDRFSSGNTIYF. In DNA, the CDR3 is TGTGCCTGGAGCGGTGACAGATTCTCCTCTGGAAACACCATATATTTT. The chain employs TRBV30 and TRBJ1-3; D may be TRBD1 (5 bases). Deletions cut 3 bases from V and 0 bases from J, with 15 bases between. CDR1 and CDR2 (germline): GTSNPN, SVGIG (reference sequence). This CDR3 has 16 residues.

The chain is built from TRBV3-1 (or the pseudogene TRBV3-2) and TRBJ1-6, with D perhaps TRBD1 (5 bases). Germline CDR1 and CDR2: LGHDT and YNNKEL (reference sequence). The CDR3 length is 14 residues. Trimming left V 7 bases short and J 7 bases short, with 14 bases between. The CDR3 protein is CASTDTGGNSPLHF. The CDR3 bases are TGTGCCAGCACTGACACAGGTGGGAATTCACCCCTCCACTTT.

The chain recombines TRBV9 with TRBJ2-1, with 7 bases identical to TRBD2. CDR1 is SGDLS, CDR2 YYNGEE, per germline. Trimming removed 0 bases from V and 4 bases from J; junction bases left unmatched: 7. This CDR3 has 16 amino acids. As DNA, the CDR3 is TGTGCCAGCAGCGTAGATAGGCTAGCGGAATACAATGAGCAGTTCTTC. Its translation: CASSVDRLAEYNEQFF.

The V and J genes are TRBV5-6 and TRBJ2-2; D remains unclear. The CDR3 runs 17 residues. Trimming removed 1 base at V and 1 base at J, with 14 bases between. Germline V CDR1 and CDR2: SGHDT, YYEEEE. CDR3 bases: TGTGCCAGCAGCTTGTTAAGCACCGGCATGAACACCGGGGAGCTGTTTTTT. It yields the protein CASSLLSTGMNTGELFF.

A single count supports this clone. The CDR3 region has the DNA TGTGCTAGTGGTTTTTTGGGGGGCCACACTGAAGCTTTCTTT. Protein: CASGFLGGHTEAFF. The chain has TRBV12-5 and TRBJ1-1, with D possibly matching TRBD1 (6 bases). Germline V gene lookup returns CDR1 LGHNT and CDR2 FRNRAP. V lost 3 bases, J lost 3 bases, and 11 bases lay in between. The CDR3 totals 14 residues.

In nucleotides, the CDR3 is TGTGCCAGCAGACTCGAACGGGAAAGGGCCACGGGCTATTATGGCTACACCTTC. Translating it yields CASRLERERATGYYGYTF. This chain links TRBV13 with TRBJ1-2; D is uncertain. The CDR3 is 18 residues long. Germline CDR1 and CDR2: PRHDT and FYEKMQ (reference sequence). V dropped 6 bases and J dropped 5 bases, with 28 bases sitting between them.

CDR3 DNA: TGTGCCAGCCGGGACGGAAACTACGAGCAGTACTTC. Protein product: CASRDGNYEQYF. This chain uses TRBV2 with TRBJ2-7; either TRBD1 or TRBD2 may fit D (5 bases each). CDR1 and CDR2 (germline): SNHLY, FYNNEI. Deletions cut 8 bases from V and 3 bases from J, with 11 bases between. The CDR3 runs 12 residues. The complete variable domain, with remaining parts taken from reference TRBV2 and TRBJ2-7, reads EPEVTQTPSHQVTQMGQEVILRCVPISNHLYFYWYRQILGQKVEFLVSFYNNEISEKSEIFDDQFSVERPDGSNFTLKIRSTKLEDSAMYFCASRDGNYEQYFGPGTRLTVT.

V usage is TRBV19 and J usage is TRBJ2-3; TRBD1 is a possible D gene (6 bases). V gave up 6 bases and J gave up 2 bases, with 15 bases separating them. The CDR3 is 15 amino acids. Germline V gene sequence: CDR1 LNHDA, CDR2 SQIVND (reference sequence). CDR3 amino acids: CASSPPGQITDTQYF. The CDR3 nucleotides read TGTGCCAGTAGCCCGCCTGGACAGATCACAGATACGCAGTATTTT.

In DNA, the CDR3 is TGTGCCAACACCGGGACAGCCGGGTACGAGCAGTACTTC. Translated, it gives CANTGTAGYEQYF. The V and J genes are TRBV5-4 and TRBJ2-7; 7 bases align to TRBD1. CDR1 is SGHNT, CDR2 YYREEE, per germline (reference sequence). V shed 9 bases, J shed 4 bases, and the junction held 10 bases outside the gene matches. The CDR3 contains 13 residues.